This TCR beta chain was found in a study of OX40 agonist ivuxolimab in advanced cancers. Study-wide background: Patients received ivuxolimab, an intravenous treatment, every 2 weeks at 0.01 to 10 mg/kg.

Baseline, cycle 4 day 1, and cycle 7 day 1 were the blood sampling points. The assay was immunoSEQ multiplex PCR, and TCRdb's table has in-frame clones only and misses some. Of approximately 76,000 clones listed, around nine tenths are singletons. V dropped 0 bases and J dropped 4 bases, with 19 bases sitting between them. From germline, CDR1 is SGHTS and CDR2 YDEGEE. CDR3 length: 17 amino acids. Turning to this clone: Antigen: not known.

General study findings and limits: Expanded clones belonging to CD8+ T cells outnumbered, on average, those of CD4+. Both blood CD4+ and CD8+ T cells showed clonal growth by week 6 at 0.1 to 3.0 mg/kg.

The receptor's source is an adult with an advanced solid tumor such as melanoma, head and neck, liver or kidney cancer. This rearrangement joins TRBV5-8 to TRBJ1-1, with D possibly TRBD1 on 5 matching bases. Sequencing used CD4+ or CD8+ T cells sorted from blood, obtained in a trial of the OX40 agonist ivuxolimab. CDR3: CASSLGLIPGRGTEAFF. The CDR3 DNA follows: TGTGCCAGCAGCTTGGGCCTCATTCCGGGACGGGGCACTGAAGCTTTCTTT.